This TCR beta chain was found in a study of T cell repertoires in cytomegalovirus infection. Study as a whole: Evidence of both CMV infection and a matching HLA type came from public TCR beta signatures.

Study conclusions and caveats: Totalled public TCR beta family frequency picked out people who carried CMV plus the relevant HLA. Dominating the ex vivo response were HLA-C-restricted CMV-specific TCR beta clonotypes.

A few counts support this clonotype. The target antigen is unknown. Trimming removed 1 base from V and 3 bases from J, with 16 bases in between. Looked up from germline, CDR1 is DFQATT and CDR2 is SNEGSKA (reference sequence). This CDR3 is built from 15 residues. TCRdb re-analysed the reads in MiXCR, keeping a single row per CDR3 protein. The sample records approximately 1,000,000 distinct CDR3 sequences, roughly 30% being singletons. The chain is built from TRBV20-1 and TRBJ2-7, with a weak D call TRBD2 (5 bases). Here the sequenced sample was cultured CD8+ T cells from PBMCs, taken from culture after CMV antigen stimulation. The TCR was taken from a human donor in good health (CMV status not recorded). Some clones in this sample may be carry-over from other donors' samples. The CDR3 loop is CSARGTGPGDYEQYF. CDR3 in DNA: TGCAGTGCTAGAGGCACCGGGCCCGGGGACTACGAGCAGTACTTC.